Listed below are T cell receptor beta chains from one sample, sequenced in a study of blood T cell repertoires in COVID-19. Clones were sequenced by immunoSEQ multiplex PCR, and TCRdb holds only the in-frame ones, with some missing. The sample carries about 190,000 clones, roughly 80% recorded once. Sequenced sample: peripheral blood. These receptors came from a woman aged 45-59 years with acute or convalescent COVID-19. CDR3s include the opening cysteine and the closing phenylalanine or tryptophan. D genes are given only for firm matches. Expanded clones get a size class; other rows say once, few or many, or leave the size out.

>TRBJ1-6|NA|TRBD1|TRBV18
CASSKQGDSPLHF
TGTGCCAGCTCCAAACAGGGGGATTCACCCCTCCACTTT
>TRBJ1-5|NA|NA|TRBV5-6
CASSHTSGYQPQHF
TGTGCCAGCAGCCACACGTCAGGGTATCAGCCCCAGCATTTT
>TRBJ2-1|NA|TRBD2|TRBV6-5
CASRPTSGGRHEQFF
TGTGCCAGCAGACCCACTAGCGGGGGCAGGCATGAGCAGTTCTTC
>TRBJ1-5|NA|NA|TRBV28
CASSFAGANQPQHF
TGTGCCAGCAGTTTCGCAGGGGCGAATCAGCCCCAGCATTTT
>TRBJ1-6|NA|NA|TRBV2
CASRPSPAPVALHF
TGTGCCAGCAGGCCTTCCCCCGCTCCGGTGGCCCTCCACTTT
>TRBJ1-2|NA|TRBD1|TRBV7-8
CASSLDRGNYGYTF
TGTGCCAGCAGCTTGGACAGGGGGAACTATGGCTACACCTTC
>TRBJ2-6|NA|NA|TRBV5-4
CASSLGGRTGANVLTF
TGTGCCAGCAGCTTGGGAGGGAGGACTGGGGCCAACGTCCTGACTTTC
>TRBJ1-5|many|NA|TRBV30
CAWSGGKGDQPQHF
TGTGCCTGGAGTGGAGGGAAGGGGGATCAGCCCCAGCATTTT
>TRBJ2-1|NA|NA|TRBV6-2/TRBV6-3
CASSYSLDRDYNEQFF
TGTGCCAGCAGTTACTCGTTAGACAGAGACTACAATGAGCAGTTCTTC
>TRBJ2-3|NA|TRBD1|TRBV24-1
CATSDSDREPTQFTDTQYF
TGTGCCACCAGTGACTCTGACAGGGAGCCCACCCAATTCACAGATACGCAGTATTTT
>TRBJ2-2|NA|NA|TRBV5-5
CASSPGARTGELFF
TGTGCCAGCAGCCCGGGAGCCCGTACCGGGGAGCTGTTTTTT
>TRBJ1-2|once|TRBD1|TRBV7-9
CASSLEVATGNYGYTF
TGTGCCAGCAGCTTAGAGGTTGCGACAGGGAACTATGGCTACACCTTC
>TRBJ2-3|NA|NA|TRBV27
CASSLGWIARTDTQYF
TGTGCCAGCAGTTTAGGGTGGATAGCCCGCACAGATACGCAGTATTTT
>TRBJ2-1|NA|TRBD2|TRBV9
CASSGPGLTYNEQFF
TGTGCCAGCAGCGGACCGGGACTAACATACAATGAGCAGTTCTTC
>TRBJ1-5|NA|NA|TRBV5-8
CASSPRTVYSNQPQHF
TGTGCCAGCAGCCCAAGGACAGTCTATAGCAATCAGCCCCAGCATTTT
>TRBJ2-2|NA|TRBD2|TRBV27
CASSLRAGTNTGELFF
TGTGCCAGCAGTTTAAGAGCGGGGACTAACACCGGGGAGCTGTTTTTT
>TRBJ1-2|NA|NA|TRBV5-6
CASSLVAGNGYTF
TGTGCCAGCAGCTTGGTGGCAGGGAATGGCTACACCTTC
>TRBJ2-2|NA|NA|TRBV30
CGASAANTGELFF
TGTGGCGCTAGCGCGGCGAACACCGGGGAGCTGTTTTTT
>TRBJ1-4|few|TRBD1|TRBV28
CASSRTGLPEKLFF
TGTGCCAGCAGTCGGACAGGGCTCCCTGAAAAACTGTTTTTT
>TRBJ1-1|NA|NA|TRBV27
CASSGTWAPEAFF
TGTGCCAGCAGTGGGACATGGGCACCTGAAGCTTTCTTT